A selection of T cell receptor beta chains follows, all from one sample in a study of CD8 T cells in Susac syndrome. TCRdb used MiXCR to reprocess the immunoSEQ multiplex PCR reads, holding one entry per CDR3 protein. Here the sample spans around 230,000 distinct CDR3 sequences, 90% to 96% being singletons. Sequenced: CD4+ T cells from PBMCs. The receptors were sampled from a human donor with Susac syndrome. The CDR3 runs from the conserved cysteine through the conserved F or W. A D gene is named only where the DNA matches it firmly. The listing skips clone size in some rows; elsewhere it reads once, few, many or a size class.

j_call d_call clone_size v_call cdr3_nt cdr3_aa
TRBJ1-5 TRBD1 - TRBV20-1 TGCAGTGCTAAGGGCCCCGGGACAGGGGGCAATCAGCCCCAGCATTTT CSAKGPGTGGNQPQHF
TRBJ1-1 - - TRBV20-1 TGCAGTGCTAGAGATAATTGGGAAGGTACAGCTTTCTTT CSARDNWEGTAFF
TRBJ1-5 TRBD1 - TRBV20-1 TGCAGCGGGGGACAGAGCAATCAGCCCCAGCATTTT CSGGQSNQPQHF
TRBJ2-7 TRBD2 - TRBV29-1 TGCAGCGTTGCGGGAGGGGAGCAGTACTTC CSVAGGEQYF
TRBJ2-3 TRBD2 - TRBV12-3/TRBV12-4 TGTGCCAGCAGTTTAGCGCTAGCGGAAAGCACAGATACGCAGTATTTT CASSLALAESTDTQYF
TRBJ1-1 - - TRBV20-1 TGCAGTGCCCGGGGTGGGATCTCCCCGGCGGGTTTCTTT CSARGGISPAGFF
TRBJ2-2 - - TRBV28 TGTGCCAGCAGTACCCACAGATACGGGGAGCTGTTTTTT CASSTHRYGELFF
TRBJ1-4 TRBD1 - TRBV2 TGTGCCAGCAGTGTTTTGTCCGGACAGGGTAGTGAAAAACTGTTTTTT CASSVLSGQGSEKLFF
TRBJ2-5 - - TRBV3-1 TGTGCCAGCAGCCAAGTTCGAGAGACCCAGTACTTC CASSQVRETQYF
TRBJ1-2 - - TRBV6-6 TGTGCCAGCAGTTACAGGTCCCACTATGGCTACACCTTC CASSYRSHYGYTF
TRBJ1-5 - once TRBV29-1 TGCAGCGTTGTGGGGGGGGCGCTTGGTGCCCAGCATTTT CSVVGGALGAQHF
TRBJ2-7 - - TRBV5-1 TGCGCCAGCAGCTTGGGTCAGGGCGAGCAGTACTTC CASSLGQGEQYF
TRBJ2-4 - - TRBV30 TGTGCCTGGAGCACAGCCAAAAACATTCAGTACTTC CAWSTAKNIQYF
TRBJ1-2 - - TRBV20-1 TGCAGTGCTAGGGAGGGGACTCTCCCGCTGGTGTTTGGCTACACCTTC CSAREGTLPLVFGYTF
TRBJ2-1 TRBD2 - TRBV9 TGTGCCAGCAGCCTAGCCGCGGGAGGGGGCCAAAGGGAGCAGTTCTTC CASSLAAGGGQREQFF
TRBJ1-5 - - TRBV20-1 TGCAGTGCTAGAGATAACAGGGTCGGTCAGCCCCAGCATTTT CSARDNRVGQPQHF
TRBJ2-6 - - TRBV12-3/TRBV12-4 TGTGCCAGCATACACCGAGGTTCTGGGGCCAACGTCCTGACTTTC CASIHRGSGANVLTF
TRBJ2-1 TRBD2 - TRBV5-1 TGCGCCAGCAGCTTGTGGGCGGGAGGGAACAATGAGCAGTTCTTC CASSLWAGGNNEQFF
TRBJ2-7 TRBD1 - TRBV29-1 TGCAGCGTCTCTTGGGGGCAAACAGGGGCATCGGCCTACGAGCAGTACTTC CSVSWGQTGASAYEQYF
TRBJ1-2 - - TRBV4-2 TGTGCCAGCAGCCAAGAGGGCACGAACTATGGCTACACCTTC CASSQEGTNYGYTF
TRBJ2-5 - - TRBV5-6 TGTGCCAGCAGCCCCGGGATAGCGCTTATGAAGAAGACCCAGTACTTC CASSPGIALMKKTQYF
TRBJ2-5 TRBD2 - TRBV7-9 TGTGCCAGCAGCTTCTCAGCGGGAGCGGGTGAGACCCAGTACTTC CASSFSAGAGETQYF
TRBJ2-1 - - TRBV25-1 TGTGCCAGCAGTGATGGGACTGAGCAGTTCTTC CASSDGTEQFF
TRBJ2-5 TRBD2 once TRBV27 TGTGCCAGCAGTGAGTGGGAGGGCTCTGCGACCCAGTACTTC CASSEWEGSATQYF
TRBJ2-5 TRBD2 - TRBV12-3/TRBV12-4 TGTGCCAGCAGTTTACTAATAGCGGGCGAAGAGACCCAGTACTTC CASSLLIAGEETQYF
TRBJ2-7 - - TRBV11-2 TGTGCCAGCAGCTCCCCTCGCGCAGATAGGGTTTACGAGCAGTACTTC CASSSPRADRVYEQYF
TRBJ2-1 - - TRBV7-9 TGTGCCAGCAGCTTAGGGAAGGGGGAGTCCGTCTACAATGAGCAGTTCTTC CASSLGKGESVYNEQFF
TRBJ2-5 - - TRBV28 TGTGCCAGCAGCTCTACATTGGAGACCCAGTACTTC CASSSTLETQYF
TRBJ2-7 - - TRBV10-3 TGTGCCATCAGTGAGTCCGGGGGGCCCGGCTTCGAGCAGTACTTC CAISESGGPGFEQYF
TRBJ2-2 - - TRBV7-8 TGTGCCAGCAGATCCACAGGGACCAGCGGGGAGCTGTTTTTT CASRSTGTSGELFF
TRBJ2-5 TRBD2 - TRBV2 TGTGCCAGCAGGATTAGCGGGAGGAGAGAGACCCAGTACTTC CASRISGRRETQYF
TRBJ1-2 TRBD1 - TRBV4-1 TGCGCCAGCAGCCAAGCCGGGGGCCAGGGGGCGCGTGGCTACACCTTC CASSQAGGQGARGYTF
TRBJ2-3 - - TRBV30 TGTGCGTATAGCCACGGACCCACAGATACGCAGTATTTT CAYSHGPTDTQYF
TRBJ2-7 TRBD2 - TRBV25-1 TGTGCCAGCAGTGGCCCCGGGACTAGCGGGTCCTACGAGCAGTACTTC CASSGPGTSGSYEQYF
TRBJ1-2 - - TRBV29-1 TGCAGCCACCCCAGGGGATGTGGCTACACCTTC CSHPRGCGYTF
TRBJ2-1 - - TRBV12-3/TRBV12-4 TGTGCCAGCAGTTTAGTACAGGGAAGGGGGAATGAGCAGTTCTTC CASSLVQGRGNEQFF
TRBJ1-5 TRBD1 - TRBV29-1 TGCAGCGTTGGGGGACAGGCGAATCAGCCCCAGCATTTT CSVGGQANQPQHF
TRBJ2-1 TRBD1 - TRBV6-2/TRBV6-3 TGTGCCAGCAGTTACTCTCCCAGGACAGGGACCTACAATGAGCAGTTCTTC CASSYSPRTGTYNEQFF
TRBJ2-5 - - TRBV12-3/TRBV12-4 TGTGCCAGCAGCACATCGGCAGGTGGAGAGACCCAGTACTTC CASSTSAGGETQYF
TRBJ2-3 - - TRBV7-3 TGTGCCAGCGGGATTGGGGGGACAAGCACAGATACGCAGTATTTT CASGIGGTSTDTQYF
TRBJ1-5 - - TRBV20-1 TGCAGTGCTGGGCAAAATCAGCCCCAGCATTTT CSAGQNQPQHF